This is a list of T cell receptor beta chains from one sample in a study of blood T cell repertoires in COVID-19. Profiling relied on immunoSEQ multiplex PCR, and the TCRdb table lists in-frame clones only, not all of them. This table has hundreds of thousands of clones, about 89% appearing once. Sequencing was performed on peripheral blood. The receptor set was obtained from a woman aged 45-65 years with COVID-19, enrolled during active disease. Both conserved end residues are part of each CDR3. The D gene is left open where the match is weak. Size tells how often a clone was seen (once, few, many) or the class of an expanded clone, and some rows leave it out.

v_call: TRBV5-5; clone_size: .; j_call: TRBJ2-1; d_call: TRBD2; cdr3_nt: TGTACTAGCGGATACAATGAGCAGTTCTTC; cdr3_aa: CTSGYNEQFF
v_call: TRBV5-8; clone_size: .; j_call: TRBJ2-2; d_call: .; cdr3_nt: TGTGCCAGCAGCCGACAGGTCAAGAACACCGGGGAGCTGTTTTTT; cdr3_aa: CASSRQVKNTGELFF
v_call: TRBV24-1; clone_size: .; j_call: TRBJ2-7; d_call: TRBD1; cdr3_nt: TGTGCCACCAGTGAAACCACTCGGACAGGAACCTACGAGCAGTACTTC; cdr3_aa: CATSETTRTGTYEQYF
v_call: TRBV18; clone_size: .; j_call: TRBJ2-7; d_call: TRBD1; cdr3_nt: TGTGCCAGCTCACCAACCCGGGACAGGGGAACCTACGAGCAGTACTTC; cdr3_aa: CASSPTRDRGTYEQYF
v_call: TRBV3-1/TRBV3-2; clone_size: .; j_call: TRBJ2-4; d_call: TRBD2; cdr3_nt: TGTGCCAGCAGCCAAGACGGGTCGGGTAGCGGGAGTCAAAACATTCAGTACTTC; cdr3_aa: CASSQDGSGSGSQNIQYF
v_call: TRBV12-3/TRBV12-4; clone_size: few; j_call: TRBJ2-1; d_call: .; cdr3_nt: TGTGCCAGCAGGGATGGCAGGCATGAGCAGTTCTTC; cdr3_aa: CASRDGRHEQFF
v_call: TRBV2; clone_size: .; j_call: TRBJ2-3; d_call: .; cdr3_nt: TGTGCCAGCTCGGGTGCAGATACGCAGTATTTT; cdr3_aa: CASSGADTQYF
v_call: TRBV3-1/TRBV3-2; clone_size: .; j_call: TRBJ2-5; d_call: .; cdr3_nt: TGTGCCAGCAGCCAAGTAGGGGGGACCCAGTACTTC; cdr3_aa: CASSQVGGTQYF
v_call: TRBV7-9; clone_size: .; j_call: TRBJ1-5; d_call: .; cdr3_nt: TGTGCCAGCAGCTTAGACGGGGGGATCAATCAGCCCCAGCATTTT; cdr3_aa: CASSLDGGINQPQHF
v_call: TRBV19; clone_size: .; j_call: TRBJ2-2; d_call: TRBD1; cdr3_nt: TGTGCCAGTAGGGACAGGGCGGCCGGGGAGCTGTTTTTT; cdr3_aa: CASRDRAAGELFF
v_call: TRBV5-1; clone_size: few; j_call: TRBJ2-1; d_call: .; cdr3_nt: TGCGCCAGCAGCTTGGGACTAAGCTCCTACAATGAGCAGTTCTTC; cdr3_aa: CASSLGLSSYNEQFF
v_call: TRBV12-5; clone_size: .; j_call: TRBJ2-2; d_call: .; cdr3_nt: TGTGCTAGTGGTTTGGTAGTTACAGCGAACACCGGGGAGCTGTTTTTT; cdr3_aa: CASGLVVTANTGELFF
v_call: TRBV24-1; clone_size: .; j_call: TRBJ1-1; d_call: .; cdr3_nt: TGTGCCACCAGGGAGACAGCGAACACTGAAGCTTTCTTT; cdr3_aa: CATRETANTEAFF
v_call: TRBV23-1; clone_size: .; j_call: TRBJ1-4; d_call: .; cdr3_nt: TGCGCCAGCAGCCCTCCTCAATCTTACTTTTGCCAAACTAATGAAAAACTGTTTTTT; cdr3_aa: CASSPPQSYFCQTNEKLFF
v_call: TRBV6-5; clone_size: few; j_call: TRBJ1-2; d_call: TRBD1; cdr3_nt: TGTGCCAGCACCAATGGACAGGGGCCCTATGGCTACACCTTC; cdr3_aa: CASTNGQGPYGYTF
v_call: TRBV6-4; clone_size: .; j_call: TRBJ2-1; d_call: TRBD2; cdr3_nt: TGTGCCAGCAGTTCGGTAGCGGGCCGCTCCTACAATGAGCAGTTCTTC; cdr3_aa: CASSSVAGRSYNEQFF
v_call: TRBV6-5; clone_size: .; j_call: TRBJ1-1; d_call: .; cdr3_nt: TGTGCCAGCAGGAACTTTGAAGCTTTCTTT; cdr3_aa: CASRNFEAFF
v_call: TRBV9; clone_size: .; j_call: TRBJ2-3; d_call: .; cdr3_nt: TGTGCCAGCAGCTTCACCCGGAGTGTTGGAGATACGCAGTATTTT; cdr3_aa: CASSFTRSVGDTQYF
v_call: TRBV25-1; clone_size: .; j_call: TRBJ1-1; d_call: .; cdr3_nt: TGTGCCAGCAGTGAATCATTATGGGAGGGGGTGAGGGCTTTCTTT; cdr3_aa: CASSESLWEGVRAFF
v_call: TRBV30; clone_size: .; j_call: TRBJ1-2; d_call: .; cdr3_nt: TGTGCCTGGAGTGTACACCCGCAATATGGCTACACCTTC; cdr3_aa: CAWSVHPQYGYTF
v_call: TRBV27; clone_size: .; j_call: TRBJ1-1; d_call: TRBD1; cdr3_nt: TGTGCCAGCACTATCGGACAGGGGAACACTGAAGCTTTCTTT; cdr3_aa: CASTIGQGNTEAFF
v_call: TRBV29-1; clone_size: .; j_call: TRBJ1-1; d_call: .; cdr3_nt: TGCAGCGTTGAACGCAGGGGCGCCAACACTGAAGCTTTCTTT; cdr3_aa: CSVERRGANTEAFF
v_call: TRBV6-5; clone_size: .; j_call: TRBJ1-3; d_call: .; cdr3_nt: TGTGCCAGCAGTTCCACCCCCCCAAATAGCGTAAACACCATATATTTT; cdr3_aa: CASSSTPPNSVNTIYF
v_call: TRBV7-2; clone_size: .; j_call: TRBJ2-1; d_call: TRBD2; cdr3_nt: TGTGCCAGCAGCTCCGGTGGGACTAGCAGATACAATGAGCAGTTCTTC; cdr3_aa: CASSSGGTSRYNEQFF
v_call: TRBV29-1; clone_size: .; j_call: TRBJ2-7; d_call: TRBD2; cdr3_nt: TGCAGCGTTTTAGGGGGACTAGCCTACGAGCAGTACTTC; cdr3_aa: CSVLGGLAYEQYF
v_call: TRBV3-1/TRBV3-2; clone_size: .; j_call: TRBJ2-1; d_call: TRBD1; cdr3_nt: TGTGCCAGCAGCCACCTTAGCTGGACAGGGTTCGTTAGACAACGGAATGAGCAGTTCTTC; cdr3_aa: CASSHLSWTGFVRQRNEQFF
v_call: TRBV7-7; clone_size: .; j_call: TRBJ2-7; d_call: .; cdr3_nt: TGTGCTAGCAGCTTACGGCTAGCCCCTCCCTACGAGCAGTACTTC; cdr3_aa: CASSLRLAPPYEQYF
v_call: TRBV4-3; clone_size: .; j_call: TRBJ1-3; d_call: TRBD1; cdr3_nt: TGCGCCAGCAGCCAAGGGGCAGGGGGCGGAAACACCATATATTTT; cdr3_aa: CASSQGAGGGNTIYF
v_call: TRBV11-2; clone_size: .; j_call: TRBJ2-5; d_call: TRBD1; cdr3_nt: TGTGCCAGCAGCTTGGGACAGGGTGCTGGGCAAGAGACCCAGTACTTC; cdr3_aa: CASSLGQGAGQETQYF